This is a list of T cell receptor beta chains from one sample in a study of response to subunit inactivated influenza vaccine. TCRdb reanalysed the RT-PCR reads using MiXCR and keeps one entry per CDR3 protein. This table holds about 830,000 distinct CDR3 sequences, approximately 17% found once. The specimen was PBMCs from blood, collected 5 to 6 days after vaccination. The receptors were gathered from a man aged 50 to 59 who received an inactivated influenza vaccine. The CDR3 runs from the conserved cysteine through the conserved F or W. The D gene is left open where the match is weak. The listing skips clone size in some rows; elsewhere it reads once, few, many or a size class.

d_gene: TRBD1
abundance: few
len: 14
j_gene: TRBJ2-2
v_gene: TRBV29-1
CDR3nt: TGCAGCGTCCCGACAGGGATGAACACCGGGGAGCTGTTTTTT
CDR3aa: CSVPTGMNTGELFF

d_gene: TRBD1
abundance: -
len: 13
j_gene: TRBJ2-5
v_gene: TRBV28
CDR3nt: TGTGCCACCCGACAGGGAGAGCAAGAGACCCAGTACTTC
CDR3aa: CATRQGEQETQYF

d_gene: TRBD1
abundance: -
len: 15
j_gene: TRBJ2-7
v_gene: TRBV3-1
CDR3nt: TGTGCCAGCAGCCAAGGCGGGACAGGGGGCGACGAGCAGTACTTC
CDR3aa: CASSQGGTGGDEQYF

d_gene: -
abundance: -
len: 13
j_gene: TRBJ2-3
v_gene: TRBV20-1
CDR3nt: TGCAGTGCTAGGAGGGACAGCACAGATACGCAGTATTTT
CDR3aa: CSARRDSTDTQYF

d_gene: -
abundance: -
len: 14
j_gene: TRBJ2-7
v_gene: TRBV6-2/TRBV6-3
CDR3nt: TGTGCCAGCAGTAGAGACGGTGGGATCTACGAGCAGTACTTC
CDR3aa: CASSRDGGIYEQYF

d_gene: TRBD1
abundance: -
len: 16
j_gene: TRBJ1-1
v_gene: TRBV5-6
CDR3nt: TGTGCCAGCAGCTTGGACTTGACAGGGGAGAGGACTGAAGCTTTCTTT
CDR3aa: CASSLDLTGERTEAFF

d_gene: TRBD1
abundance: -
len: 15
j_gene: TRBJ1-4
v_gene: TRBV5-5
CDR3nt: TGTGCCAGCAGCTGGGGGACAGGCCCTAATGAAAAACTGTTTTTT
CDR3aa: CASSWGTGPNEKLFF

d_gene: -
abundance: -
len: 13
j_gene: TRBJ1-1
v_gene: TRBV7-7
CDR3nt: TGTGCTAGCAGCTTAAGTGAAGGTACTGAAGCTTTCTTT
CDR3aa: CASSLSEGTEAFF

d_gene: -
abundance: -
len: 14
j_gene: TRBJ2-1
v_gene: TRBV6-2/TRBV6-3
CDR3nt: TGTGCCAGCAGTCGGGCGGGCGGACCAAATGAGCAGTTCTTC
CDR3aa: CASSRAGGPNEQFF

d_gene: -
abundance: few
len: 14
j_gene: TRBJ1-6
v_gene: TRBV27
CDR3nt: TGTGCCAGCAGTCCAGGTGGGGGACATTCACCCCTCCACTTT
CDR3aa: CASSPGGGHSPLHF

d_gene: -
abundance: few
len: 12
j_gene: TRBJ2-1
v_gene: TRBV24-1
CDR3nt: TGTGCCACCAGTACAGGAGGCTATGAGCAGTTCTTC
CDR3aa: CATSTGGYEQFF

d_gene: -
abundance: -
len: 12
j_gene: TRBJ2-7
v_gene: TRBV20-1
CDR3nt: TGCAGTGCTGCCGGGACTTTTTACGAGCAGTACTTC
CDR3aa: CSAAGTFYEQYF

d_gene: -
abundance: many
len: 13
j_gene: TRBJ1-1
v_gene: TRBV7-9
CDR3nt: TGTGCCAGCTCGGACAGCATGAACACTGAAGCTTTCTTT
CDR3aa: CASSDSMNTEAFF

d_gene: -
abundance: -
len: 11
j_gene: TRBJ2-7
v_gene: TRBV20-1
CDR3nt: TGCAGTGCTAGGATCTCCTACGAGCAGTACTTC
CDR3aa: CSARISYEQYF

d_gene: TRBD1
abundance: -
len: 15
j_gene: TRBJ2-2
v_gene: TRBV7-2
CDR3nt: TGTGCCAGCAGCCCACAGGGGGCTTGGACCGGGGAGCTGTTTTTT
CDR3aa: CASSPQGAWTGELFF

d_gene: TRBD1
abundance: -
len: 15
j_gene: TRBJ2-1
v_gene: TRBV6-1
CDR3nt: TGTGCCAGCAGTCGAAGTAACAGGGGGGTCAATGAGCAGTTCTTC
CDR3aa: CASSRSNRGVNEQFF

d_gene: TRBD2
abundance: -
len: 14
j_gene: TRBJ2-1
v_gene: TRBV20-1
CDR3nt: TGCAGTGCTCGACGTAGCGGGACTTACAATGAGCAGTTCTTC
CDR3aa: CSARRSGTYNEQFF

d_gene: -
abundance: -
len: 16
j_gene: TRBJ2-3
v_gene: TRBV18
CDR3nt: TGTGCCAGCTCACCACGACCGGGGGGCTTCACAGATACGCAGTATTTT
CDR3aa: CASSPRPGGFTDTQYF

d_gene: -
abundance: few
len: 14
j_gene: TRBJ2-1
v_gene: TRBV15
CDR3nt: TGTGCCACCAGCAGCTTAAAGAAGAACAATGAGCAGTTCTTC
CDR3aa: CATSSLKKNNEQFF

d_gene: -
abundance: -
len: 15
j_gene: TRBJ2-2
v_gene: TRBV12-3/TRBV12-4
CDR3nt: TGTGCCAGCACAAGACAGGGACTGAACACCGGGGAGCTGTTTTTT
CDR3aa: CASTRQGLNTGELFF

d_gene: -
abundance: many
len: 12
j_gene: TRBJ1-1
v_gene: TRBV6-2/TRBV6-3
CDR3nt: TGTGCCAGCTACGATGGGTACACTGAAGCTTTCTTT
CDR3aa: CASYDGYTEAFF

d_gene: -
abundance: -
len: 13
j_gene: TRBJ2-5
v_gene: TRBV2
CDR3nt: TGTGCCAGCAGTGAACTTGCGGGGGAGACCCAGTACTTC
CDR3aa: CASSELAGETQYF

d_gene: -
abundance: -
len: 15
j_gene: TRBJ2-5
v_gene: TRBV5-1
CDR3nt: TGCGCCAGCAGCTCGACCGGCGGGTACCAAGAGACCCAGTACTTC
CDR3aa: CASSSTGGYQETQYF

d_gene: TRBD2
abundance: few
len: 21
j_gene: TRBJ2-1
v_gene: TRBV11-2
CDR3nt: TGTGCCAGCAGCTACGCCACCCCGGGACTAGCGGGAGGCCGACGATACAATGAGCAGTTCTTC
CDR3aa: CASSYATPGLAGGRRYNEQFF

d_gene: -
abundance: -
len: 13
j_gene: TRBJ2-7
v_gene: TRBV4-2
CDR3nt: TGTGCCAGGAGCCCCGGGCTCCCCTACTGGCAGTACTTC
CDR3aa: CARSPGLPYWQYF

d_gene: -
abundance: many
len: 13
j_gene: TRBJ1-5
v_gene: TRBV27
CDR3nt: TGTGCCAGCAGAGGGGGTGGCAATCAGCCCCAGCATTTT
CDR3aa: CASRGGGNQPQHF

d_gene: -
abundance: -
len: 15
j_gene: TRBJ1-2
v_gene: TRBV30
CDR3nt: TGTGCCTCGCACCGTCCGGGGGGAGCTAACTATGGCTACACCTTC
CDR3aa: CASHRPGGANYGYTF

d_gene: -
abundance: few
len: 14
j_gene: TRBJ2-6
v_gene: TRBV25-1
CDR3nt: TGTGCCAGCAGTGGGGTCTCTGGGGCCAACGTCCTGACTTTC
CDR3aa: CASSGVSGANVLTF

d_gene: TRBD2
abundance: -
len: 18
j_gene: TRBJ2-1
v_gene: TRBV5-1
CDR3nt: TGCGCCAGCAGCTTGGGCGCGGCGGGAGGCTTCCTTGGGAATGAGCAGTTCTTC
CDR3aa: CASSLGAAGGFLGNEQFF

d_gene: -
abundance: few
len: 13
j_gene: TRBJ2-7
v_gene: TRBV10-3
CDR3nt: TGTGCCATCAGTGAAAGGACATTAGACGAGCAGTACTTC
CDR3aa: CAISERTLDEQYF

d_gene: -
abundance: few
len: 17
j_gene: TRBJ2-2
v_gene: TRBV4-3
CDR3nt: TGCGCCAGCAGCCAACCCCCTTTAGGGGGACACACCGGGGAGCTGTTTTTT
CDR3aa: CASSQPPLGGHTGELFF

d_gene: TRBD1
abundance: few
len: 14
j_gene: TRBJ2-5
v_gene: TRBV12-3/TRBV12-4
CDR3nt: TGTGCCAGCAGGAACGACAGGGTTCAAGAGACCCAGTACTTC
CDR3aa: CASRNDRVQETQYF

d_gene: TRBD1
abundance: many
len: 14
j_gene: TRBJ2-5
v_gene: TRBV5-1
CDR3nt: TGCGCCAGCTGCGAGCCAGGGGGCAAGCAGACCCAGTACTTC
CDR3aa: CASCEPGGKQTQYF

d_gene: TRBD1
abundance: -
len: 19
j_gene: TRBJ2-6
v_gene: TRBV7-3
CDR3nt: TGTGCCAGCAGCTTAATTCCACCGACAGGGATATCTGGGGCCAACGTCCTGACTTTC
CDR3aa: CASSLIPPTGISGANVLTF

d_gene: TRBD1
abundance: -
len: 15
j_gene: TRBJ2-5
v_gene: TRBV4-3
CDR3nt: TGCGCCAGCAGCCAAGCTGTAGGGGGCGACGAGACCCAGTACTTC
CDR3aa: CASSQAVGGDETQYF

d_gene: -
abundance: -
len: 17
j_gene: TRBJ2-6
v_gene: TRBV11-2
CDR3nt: TGTGCCAGCAGCATCCTCGTCTCGCTCTCTGGGGCCAACGTCCTGACTTTC
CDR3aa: CASSILVSLSGANVLTF

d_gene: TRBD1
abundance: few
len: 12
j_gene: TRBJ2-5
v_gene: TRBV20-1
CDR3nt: TGCAGTGCCGACAGGGTGGGCGAGACCCAGTACTTC
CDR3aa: CSADRVGETQYF

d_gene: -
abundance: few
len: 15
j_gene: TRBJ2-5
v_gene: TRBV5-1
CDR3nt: TGCGCCAGCAGAAAGAGGGGAGATTGGCAAGAGACCCAGTACTTC
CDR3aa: CASRKRGDWQETQYF

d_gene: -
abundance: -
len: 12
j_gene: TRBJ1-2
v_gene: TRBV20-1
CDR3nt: TGCAGTGCTACCGGACAGTACTATGGCTACACCTTC
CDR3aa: CSATGQYYGYTF

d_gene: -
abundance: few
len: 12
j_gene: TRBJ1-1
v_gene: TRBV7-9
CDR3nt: TGTGCCACCTATCCCGGGACTGATAAAGCTTTCTTT
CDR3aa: CATYPGTDKAFF

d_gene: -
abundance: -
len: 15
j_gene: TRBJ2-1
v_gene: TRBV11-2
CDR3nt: TGTGCCAGCAGCTTAGAACGGGCACCTTGGGATGAGCAGTTCTTC
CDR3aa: CASSLERAPWDEQFF

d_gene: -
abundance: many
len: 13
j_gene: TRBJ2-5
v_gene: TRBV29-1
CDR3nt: TGCAGCGTTGGGTACCGACCTGGGGAGACCCAGTACTTC
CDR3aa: CSVGYRPGETQYF

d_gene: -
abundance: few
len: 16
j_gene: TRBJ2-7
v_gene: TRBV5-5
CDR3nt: TGTGCCAGCAGCTTCCCCGCCGGTCAGGGCTCCTACGAGCAGTACTTC
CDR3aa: CASSFPAGQGSYEQYF

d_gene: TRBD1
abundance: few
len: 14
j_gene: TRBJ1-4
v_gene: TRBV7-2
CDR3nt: TGTGCCAGCAGCTTAGGGGGGACAGGGCAAAAACTGTTTTTT
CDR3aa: CASSLGGTGQKLFF

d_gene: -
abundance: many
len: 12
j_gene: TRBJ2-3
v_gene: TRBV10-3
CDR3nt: TGTGCCATCAGTGAGTCCACAGATACGCAGTATTTT
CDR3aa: CAISESTDTQYF

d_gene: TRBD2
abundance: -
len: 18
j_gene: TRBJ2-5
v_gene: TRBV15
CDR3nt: TGTGCCACCAGCAGAGCCCCTTCCGGGACTAGCGGGCAAGAGACCCAGTACTTC
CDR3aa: CATSRAPSGTSGQETQYF

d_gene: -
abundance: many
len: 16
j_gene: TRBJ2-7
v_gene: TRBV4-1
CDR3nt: TGCGCCAGCAGGCTCCGCCCGGGTTTGACTCCCTACGAGCAGTACTTC
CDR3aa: CASRLRPGLTPYEQYF

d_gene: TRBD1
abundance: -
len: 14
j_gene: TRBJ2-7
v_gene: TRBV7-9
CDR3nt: TGTGCCAGCAGCGACAGGGGGCTTGCCTACGAGCAGTACTTC
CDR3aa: CASSDRGLAYEQYF

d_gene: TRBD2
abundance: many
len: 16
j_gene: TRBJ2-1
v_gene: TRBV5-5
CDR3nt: TGTGCCAGCAGCTTGGGGGGACTAGCGGGACGGGGTGAGCAGTTCTTC
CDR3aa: CASSLGGLAGRGEQFF

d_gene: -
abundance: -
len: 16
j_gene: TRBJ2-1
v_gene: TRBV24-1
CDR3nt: TGTGCCACCAGTGACCACCGAACGAATAACGTCGGTGAGCAGTTCTTC
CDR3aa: CATSDHRTNNVGEQFF

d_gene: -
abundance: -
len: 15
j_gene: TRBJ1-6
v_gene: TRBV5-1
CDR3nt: TGCGCCAGCAGCCTAAGACAGGCCATGGGTTCACCCCTCCACTTT
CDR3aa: CASSLRQAMGSPLHF

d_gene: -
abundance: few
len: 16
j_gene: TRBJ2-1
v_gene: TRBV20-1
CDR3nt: TGCAGTGCTAGTACAGCACAGGGTGCTTCCTACAATGAGCAGTTCTTC
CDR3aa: CSASTAQGASYNEQFF

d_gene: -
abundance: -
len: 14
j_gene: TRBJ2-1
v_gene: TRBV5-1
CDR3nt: TGCGCCAGCAGCGCAGGGGGGCCCGAGTCTTATCGGTTCTTC
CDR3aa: CASSAGGPESYRFF

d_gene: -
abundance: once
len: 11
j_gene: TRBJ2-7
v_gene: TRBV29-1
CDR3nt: TGCAGCGTGGGTTTTGCGAACGAGCAGTACTTC
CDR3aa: CSVGFANEQYF